The T cell receptor (beta chain) described here comes from a study of blood T cell repertoires in COVID-19 (dated by TCRdb to the early 2020s). Notes on the research overall: Samples covering the acute and convalescent phases of COVID-19 were provided by collaborators in the United States, Italy and Spain. The dataset comprised deeply sampled blood TCRbeta repertoires from subjects exposed to, actively infected with, or recovered from COVID-19. The repertoires were released in a freely available public database meant as a resource for research on the immune response to SARS-CoV-2. The sample metadata nearly always contained a de-identified subject ID, COVID-19 status, age in years and sex. HLA class I and class II types, where available, came from metadata supplied by the sample provider rather than from assay-based typing. The prospective study material was composed of cDNA or gDNA derived from T cells, B-cell-depleted T cells, or PBMCs. Samples came from the ongoing ImmuneRACE study (first 160 participants) plus 1,254 subjects from 6 global collaborators.

The paper's findings and limits, for the study overall: How much clinical and demographic metadata was included differed by source and by participant, and the metadata was provided uncurated.

Each collaborating institution followed its own protocols to collect whole blood in K2EDTA tubes. For TCRbeta analysis, collaborator samples were shipped as frozen whole blood, as isolated PBMCs, or as DNA extracted from either sample type. TCRbeta CDR3 regions were amplified from genomic DNA by means of the immunoSEQ Assay, a bias-controlled multiplex PCR. In the paper's pipeline: The number of nucleated cells in each sample was estimated by amplification of reference gene primers within the assay. To quantify the absolute abundance of each unique TCRbeta CDR3 rearrangement, sequence reads were collapsed and filtered. For each sample, productive Simpson clonality was calculated as the square root of Simpson's diversity index over productive rearrangements. Entries here come from immuneACCESS through TCRdb and include only in-frame sequences with V and J called. Some clones fail to appear in such tables; in the studies checked, an unresolved V gene covers under half of the shortfall, and the cause of the remainder is unknown. The DNA was the basis for D and trimming; V, J and clone size are from that table. A total of tens of thousands of clones appear in this sample, roughly 80% of them only once. 5% to 6.5% of the sample lies in the top ten.

Notes on this clone: Which antigen it targets is not known. Per-base qualities were not stored, and no clone one base away is much larger.

The sequence derives from a man between 50 and 59 years old with active COVID-19. What was sequenced was peripheral blood.

Read as DNA, the sequence is TGTGCCAGCACGACGGGGTATAATTCACCCCTCCACTTT. The encoded protein is CASTTGYNSPLHF. The V and J segments used are TRBV6-6 and TRBJ1-6; the D gene assignment is ambiguous. From its cysteine to its phenylalanine, the CDR3 spans 13 amino acids. Kept here is only the CDR3 DNA, which spans 39 bases and is read in frame from base 1. The germline V gene (reference sequence) sets CDR1 to MNHNY and CDR2 to SVGAGI. V loses 7 bases, J loses 4 bases, and the germline ends lie 8 bases apart.